This TCR beta chain was profiled in a study of shared clonotypes between healthy human individuals. A word on this clone: As yet, its antigen is unknown.

In replicate PCRs of sorted subsets, about 190 ng DNA, about 29,000 T cell genomes, was used. Only in-frame clones appear in the TCRdb table, and some are missing; sequencing was by immunoSEQ multiplex PCR. The sample has millions of clones, 85% to 95% seen once. The CDR3 loop spans 13 amino acids. Germline V lookup: CDR1 SNHLY, CDR2 FYNNEI. V lost 8 bases and J lost 1, with 11 bases in between. General study points: Naive CD4 clonotypes overlapped across a few donors at about 5.3%.

The sequencing input was naive CD4+ T cells from PBMCs. Subset here: CD45RA+ positively selected. The receptor comes from a man younger than 30 in good health. Some clones in this sample may be carry-over from other donors' samples. The chain links TRBV2 to TRBJ2-5; D is perhaps TRBD2 (6 bases). The CDR3 nucleotides read TGTGCCAGCTCGGGACTCCTCCAAGAGACCCAGTACTTC. Amino acids: CASSGLLQETQYF. Looking up the rest from reference TRBV2 and TRBJ2-5 gives the full variable domain: EPEVTQTPSHQVTQMGQEVILRCVPISNHLYFYWYRQILGQKVEFLVSFYNNEISEKSEIFDDQFSVERPDGSNFTLKIRSTKLEDSAMYFCASSGLLQETQYFGPGTRLLVL.